This T cell receptor beta chain comes out of a study of T cell repertoires in cytomegalovirus infection. TCRdb fed the reads into MiXCR, producing one record per CDR3 protein. The table lists 150,000 to 200,000 distinct CDR3 sequences, 15% to 20% of them singletons, with over 15% in the top ten. The CDR3 spans 13 residues. CDR1 is MDHEN, CDR2 SYDVKM, per germline. V lost 6 bases, J lost 5 bases, and 13 bases lay in between. This clonotype showed up just a few times. This receptor was obtained from a human donor in good health (CMV status not recorded). Some clones in this sample may be carry-over from other donors' samples. The V and J genes are TRBV28 and TRBJ2-5, with a possible D match to TRBD1 (6 bases). The specimen was CD8+ T cells from PBMCs. The CDR3 DNA reads TGTGCCAGCAGACCCAGGGGCCGGGAGACCCAGTACTTC. Protein product: CASRPRGRETQYF.